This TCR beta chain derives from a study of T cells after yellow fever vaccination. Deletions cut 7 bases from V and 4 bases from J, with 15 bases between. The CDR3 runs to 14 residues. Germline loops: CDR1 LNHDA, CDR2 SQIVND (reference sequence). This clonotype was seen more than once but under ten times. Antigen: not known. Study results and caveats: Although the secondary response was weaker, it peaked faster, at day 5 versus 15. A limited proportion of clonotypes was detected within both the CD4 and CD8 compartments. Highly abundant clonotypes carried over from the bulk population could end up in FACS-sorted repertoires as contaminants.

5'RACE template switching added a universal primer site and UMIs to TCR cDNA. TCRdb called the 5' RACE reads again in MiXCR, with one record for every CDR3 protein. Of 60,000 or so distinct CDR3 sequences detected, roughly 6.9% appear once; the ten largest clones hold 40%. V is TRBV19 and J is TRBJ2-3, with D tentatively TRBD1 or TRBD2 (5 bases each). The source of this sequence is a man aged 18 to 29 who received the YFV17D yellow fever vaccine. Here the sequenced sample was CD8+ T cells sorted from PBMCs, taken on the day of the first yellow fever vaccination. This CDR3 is CASTGAPGADTQYF. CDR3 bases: TGTGCCAGTACCGGGGCGCCAGGAGCAGATACGCAGTATTTT.